Shown below are 30 T cell receptor beta chains from a single sample sequenced in a study of regulatory T cells in long-lasting Graves disease. For TCR beta, libraries came from iRepertoire HTBI primers and Arm-PCR of CDR3 regions. TCRdb itself ran the multiplex PCR reads through MiXCR, one entry per CDR3 protein. The table shows around 250,000 distinct CDR3 sequences, with around 17% occurring only once. The time point: newly diagnosed GD, antithyroid drugs for less than 3 months. PBMCs were the source of the RNA used for TCR sequencing. The specimen comprised peripheral blood mononuclear cells (PBMCs), sampled at new diagnosis, from a patient treated with antithyroid drugs. Receptors were obtained from a female donor with Graves disease.

This clonotype appeared many times. DNA of the CDR3: TGTGCCAGCAGTCAGACAGGGAGGGAGACCCAGTACTTC. Its protein is CASSQTGRETQYF. The rearrangement links TRBV2 to TRBJ2-5; D is possibly TRBD1 (7 bases). This CDR3 contains 13 residues. Germline values: CDR1 SNHLY, CDR2 FYNNEI. V shed 5 bases and J shed 5 bases, with 12 bases lying between them.

This clonotype has only a few counts. A far larger clone is only one base removed, so a read error is likely. The chain combines TRBV12-3 or TRBV12-4 with TRBJ2-7; the match to TRBD2 covers 13 bases. The CDR3 covers 15 residues. Trimming at V came to 5 bases and at J to 7 bases, leaving 8 bases not matched to a gene. The CDR3 loop is CASSAGLAGVGEQYF. CDR3 bases: TGTGCCAGCAGTGCAGGACTAGCGGGAGTGGGTGAGCAGTACTTC.

In this sample, this clonotype turned up many times. V is TRBV12-3 or TRBV12-4 and J is TRBJ1-4; TRBD1 matches at 7 bases. This CDR3 contains 14 residues. V dropped 6 bases and J dropped 2; count of bases not matched to a gene: 3. The CDR3 loop is CASSPGQTNEKLFF. Here the CDR3 DNA reads TGTGCCAGCAGCCCGGGACAGACTAATGAAAAACTGTTTTTT.

This clonotype was observed a single time. The chain uses TRBV6-2 or TRBV6-3 and TRBJ2-6, with D maybe TRBD2 (5 bases). Germline V gives CDR1 MNHEY, CDR2 SVGEGT. V shed 2 bases and J shed 0 bases, with 14 bases lying between them. The CDR3 length is 18 residues. CDR3 amino acids: CASSYGRGTLSGANVLTF. CDR3 DNA sequence: TGTGCCAGCAGTTACGGACGGGGAACCCTCTCTGGGGCCAACGTCCTGACTTTC.

This clonotype was detected ten times or more. The V call is TRBV18, the J call TRBJ1-1, with D maybe TRBD1 (6 bases). From germline, CDR1 is KGHSH and CDR2 LQKENI. The CDR3 loop spans 13 amino acids. The V gene lost 4 bases and the J gene lost 3 bases, with 9 bases spanning the gap. The CDR3 DNA sequence: TGTGCCAGCTCACAGGGGGTGGACACTGAAGCTTTCTTT. Translated, it gives CASSQGVDTEAFF.

This clonotype was seen ten or more times. The V gene is TRBV24-1, the J gene TRBJ2-7; 8 bases are a match to TRBD1. In germline, CDR1 is KGHDR, CDR2 SFDVKD. Trimming at V came to 3 bases and at J to 6 bases, leaving 9 bases not matched to a gene. The CDR3 runs 15 residues. The CDR3 DNA sequence: TGTGCCACCAGTGATAACCGGGACAGGAGCGGCGAGCAGTACTTC. It codes for CATSDNRDRSGEQYF.

The chain is built from TRBV9 and TRBJ2-7, with 14 bases aligning to TRBD2. CDR1 and CDR2 (germline): SGDLS, YYNGEE. The CDR3 runs 18 residues. V trimming: 7 bases; J trimming: 4 bases; junction bases outside the gene matches: 16. The CDR3 here is CASSAQETSGRAGYEQYF. The CDR3 DNA follows: TGTGCCAGCTCCGCGCAAGAGACTAGCGGGAGGGCCGGGTACGAGCAGTACTTC.

This clonotype was counted ten times or more. This chain uses TRBV6-5 with TRBJ2-7, with 8 nucleotides matching TRBD2. V lost 0 bases and J lost 3; bases outside the gene matches: 7. This CDR3 is 16 amino acids long. From germline, CDR1 is MNHEY and CDR2 SVGAGI. The CDR3 nucleotides are TGTGCCAGCAGTTACTCGGGGACTAGTAGGGTCTACGAGCAGTACTTC. Encoded protein: CASSYSGTSRVYEQYF.

This clonotype was counted at least ten times. The chain is built from TRBV4-2 and TRBJ1-4; 8 nucleotides agree with TRBD1. J was trimmed by 8 bases and V by 0 bases; bases with no gene match: 5. Germline CDR1 and CDR2: LGHNA and YNFKEQ. The length of the CDR3 is 15 residues. The CDR3 sequence is CASSQEGTGREKLFF. The CDR3 bases are TGTGCCAGCAGCCAAGAAGGGACAGGTCGCGAAAAACTGTTTTTT.

The sample holds many counts of this clonotype. The V call is TRBV29-1, the J call TRBJ1-5, with D perhaps TRBD1 (5 bases). V lost 6 bases to trimming and J lost 7 bases, with 13 bases between them. The length of the CDR3 is 12 residues. Germline values: CDR1 SQVTM, CDR2 ANQGSEA. As DNA, the CDR3 is TGCAGCGTAGCAGGGCAGGGCCAGCCCCAGCATTTT. Residues: CSVAGQGQPQHF.

This clonotype came up many times. The chain employs TRBV9 and TRBJ2-2, with D unresolved. Germline CDR1 and CDR2: SGDLS and YYNGEE. V lost 0 bases, J lost 4 bases, and 13 bases lay in between. This CDR3 contains 16 residues. CDR3 sequence (DNA): TGTGCCAGCAGCGTAGAAGCCGAGCTTTTCACCGGGGAGCTGTTTTTT. Amino acid sequence: CASSVEAELFTGELFF.

In this sample, this clonotype turned up a few times. This sequence joins TRBV6-4 and TRBJ1-1, with TRBD1 matching over 9 bases. Trimming removed 3 bases from V and 0 bases from J; junction bases left unmatched: 2. Germline assignment: CDR1 MRHNA and CDR2 SNTAGT. CDR3 length equals 15 residues. This CDR3 is CASSEQGALNTEAFF. CDR3 sequence (DNA): TGTGCCAGCAGTGAACAGGGGGCATTGAACACTGAAGCTTTCTTT.

Ten or more counts support this clonotype. The chain carries TRBV6-2 or TRBV6-3 and TRBJ2-5; the match to TRBD2 covers 9 bases. Trimming took 10 bases from V and 1 from J; bases not matched to a gene: 7. Germline CDR1 reads MNHEY; CDR2 reads SVGEGT. The CDR3 is 14 residues long. Here the CDR3 reads CATFDSGSQETQYF. In DNA, the CDR3 is TGTGCCACCTTCGATAGCGGGAGCCAAGAGACCCAGTACTTC.

This clonotype was seen a few times. The chain employs TRBV19 and TRBJ2-1; 7 bases match TRBD1. Germline loops: CDR1 LNHDA, CDR2 SQIVND (reference sequence). The CDR3 spans 14 residues. Unmatched junction bases numbered 7, after V lost 5 bases and J lost 6 bases. The CDR3 reads CASSPGQTRNEQFF. DNA of the CDR3: TGTGCCAGTAGTCCGGGACAGACCCGCAATGAGCAGTTCTTC.

This clonotype was seen at least ten times. J is TRBJ2-1 and V is TRBV29-1; D might be TRBD1 (6 bases). Germline V CDR1 and CDR2: SQVTM, ANQGSEA. The CDR3 loop spans 13 amino acids. The CDR3 nucleotides are TGCAACGGCCGGGTGGGGGCTTGGGGTGAGCAGTTCTTC. Its translation: CNGRVGAWGEQFF.

This clonotype showed up many times. J is TRBJ2-1 and V is TRBV11-3; a weak D match, TRBD2 (5 bases). Trimming took off 2 bases at V and 8 bases at J, with 16 bases between the two ends. CDR1 is SGHNT, CDR2 YENEEA, per germline. The CDR3 contains 15 residues. The CDR3 DNA reads as TGTGCCAGCAGCTTACCCTTAGGGAGTCCGGATGAGCAGTTCTTC. It yields the protein CASSLPLGSPDEQFF.

This clonotype was seen many times. The chain joins TRBV27 to TRBJ1-2; 9 nucleotides align to TRBD1. J lost 9 bases, V lost 6 bases, and 14 bases had no gene match. CDR1 and CDR2 from the germline V gene are MNHEY and SMNVEV (reference sequence). The CDR3 is 15 residues long. The CDR3 sequence: CASRGARDRDLSYTF. The CDR3 coding sequence is TGTGCCAGCAGGGGGGCGAGGGACAGGGATTTAAGCTACACCTTC.

This clonotype was recorded many times. The chain couples TRBV20-1 to TRBJ2-5; D ambiguous. Per germline, CDR1 DFQATT and CDR2 SNEGSKA (reference sequence). V was shortened by 0 bases and J by 2 bases, with 4 bases between the two germline ends. This CDR3 has 12 residues. CDR3 coding DNA: TGCAGTGCTAGAGACGATCAAGAGACCCAGTACTTC. Protein sequence: CSARDDQETQYF.

This clonotype appeared many times. This chain joins TRBV28 and TRBJ2-7, with D perhaps being TRBD1 or TRBD2 (5 bases each). Germline V gene data show CDR1 as MDHEN and CDR2 as SYDVKM. The CDR3 runs 15 residues. V lost 8 bases to trimming and J lost 4 bases, with 21 bases between them. Here the CDR3 reads CASSGTIQGRYEQYF. Written as DNA, the CDR3 is TGTGCCAGCTCCGGGACCATCCAGGGAAGGTACGAGCAGTACTTC.

This clonotype was recorded many times. The chain recombines TRBV20-1 with TRBJ2-7, with D unresolved. The ends were cut back, 0 bases at V and 5 bases at J, with 11 bases in the middle. Germline V gene lookup returns CDR1 DFQATT and CDR2 SNEGSKA (reference sequence). The CDR3 is 13 amino acids. The CDR3 spells CSARDLLFHEQYF. CDR3 DNA sequence: TGCAGTGCTAGAGATCTGTTGTTCCACGAGCAGTACTTC.

In this sample, this clonotype turned up many times. This chain links TRBV19 with TRBJ2-3; 7 nucleotides agree with TRBD2. The length of the CDR3 is 14 residues. V shed 7 bases, J shed 2 bases, and the junction held 6 bases outside the gene matches. Per the germline V gene, CDR1 is LNHDA and CDR2 is SQIVND (reference sequence). CDR3 loop: CASKSTSSTDTQYF. The CDR3 DNA follows: TGTGCCAGTAAATCGACTAGCTCCACAGATACGCAGTATTTT. The full variable domain, in which reference TRBV19 and TRBJ2-3 provide the parts outside the CDR3, is DGGITQSPKYLFRKEGQNVTLSCEQNLNHDAMYWYRQDPGQGLRLIYYSQIVNDFQKGDIAEGYSVSREKKESFPLTVTSAQKNPTAFYLCASKSTSSTDTQYFGPGTRLTVL.

Many counts were recorded for this clonotype. V and J are TRBV7-2 and TRBJ2-7, with 7 bases that match TRBD2. Germline V gives CDR1 SGHTA, CDR2 FQGNSA. Trimming cost V 3 bases and J 3 bases; bases outside gene matches: 2. CDR3 size: 13 residues. CDR3 in amino acids: CASSLRERYEQYF. Here the CDR3 DNA reads TGTGCCAGCAGCTTGCGGGAGCGCTACGAGCAGTACTTC.

Many counts were recorded for this clonotype. The chain combines TRBV3-1 with TRBJ1-2; TRBD1 is a possible D gene (6 bases). The germline V and J ends were trimmed by 1 base and 7 bases, with 16 bases remaining between them. The CDR3 spans 15 residues. In germline, CDR1 is LGHDT, CDR2 YNNKEL (reference sequence). The CDR3 sequence is CASSQVARGGFGYTF. The CDR3 coding sequence is TGTGCCAGCAGCCAAGTCGCCAGGGGAGGGTTTGGCTACACCTTC.

This clonotype was recorded at least ten times. The rearrangement joins TRBV29-1 to TRBJ2-5; TRBD2 matches 8 bases. The CDR3 covers 15 residues. V dropped 1 base and J dropped 5; count of bases not matched to a gene: 9. Germline CDR1 reads SQVTM; CDR2 reads ANQGSEA. This chain's CDR3 is CSVEGGTSLPETQYF. The CDR3 DNA follows: TGCAGCGTTGAAGGTGGGACTAGTCTTCCCGAGACCCAGTACTTC.

This clonotype was counted at least ten times. V is TRBV7-2 and J is TRBJ1-5; D is undetermined. V was pared by 2 bases and J by 9 bases, with 11 bases between. CDR1 is SGHTA, CDR2 FQGNSA, per germline. The CDR3 spans 13 residues. The CDR3 DNA follows: TGTGCCAGCAGCTTAAAGCAGGCTGGGCCCCAGCATTTT. It translates to CASSLKQAGPQHF.

CDR3 protein: CASSDSSGEGDYEQFF. CDR3 in DNA: TGTGCCAGCAGTGACTCAAGCGGAGAGGGGGATTATGAGCAGTTCTTC. The chain is built from TRBV6-4 and TRBJ2-1, with D perhaps matching TRBD1 (6 bases). This CDR3 comprises 16 residues. V was pared by 0 bases and J by 8 bases, with 17 bases between. The germline gives CDR1 MRHNA, CDR2 SNTAGT.

In its sample, this clonotype was seen once. The V and J genes are TRBV7-2 and TRBJ2-1; 7 bases align to TRBD2. The CDR3 length is 13 residues. V lost 1 base to trimming and J lost 10 bases; unmatched junction nucleotides: 4. CDR1 is SGHTA and CDR2 is FQGNSA in the germline V gene. CDR3 in DNA: TGTGCCAGCAGCTTAGTTTCAGCGGGAGAGCAGTTCTTC. Translated: CASSLVSAGEQFF. The variable domain in full, completed from reference TRBV7-2 and TRBJ2-1, reads GAGVSQSPSNKVTEKGKDVELRCDPISGHTALYWYRQSLGQGLEFLIYFQGNSAPDKSGLPSDRFSAERTGGSVSTLTIQRTQQEDSAVYLCASSLVSAGEQFFGPGTRLTVL.

The rearrangement uses TRBV4-1 and TRBJ2-4; D assignment may be TRBD1 or TRBD2 (5 bases each). Germline values: CDR1 MGHRA, CDR2 YSYEKL. The CDR3 is made up of 15 amino acids. V lost 1 base and J lost 3, with 10 bases in between. In DNA, the CDR3 is TGCGCCAGCAGCCAAGGAGGGGACGTCAAAAACATTCAGTACTTC. Its protein is CASSQGGDVKNIQYF.

At least ten counts were recorded for this clonotype. The chain uses TRBV20-1 and TRBJ1-5; no definite D call. In germline, CDR1 is DFQATT, CDR2 SNEGSKA (reference sequence). Trimming pared 1 base from V and 0 bases from J, leaving 4 bases between. This CDR3 comprises 13 residues. The CDR3 spells CSARGSSNQPQHF. For the CDR3, the DNA is TGCAGTGCTAGAGGGAGTAGCAATCAGCCCCAGCATTTT.

In this sample, this clonotype turned up many times. The rearrangement links TRBV28 to TRBJ2-5, with 7 positions matching TRBD2. The V gene end was trimmed by 6 bases and the J gene end by 1 base; junction bases not matched to a gene: 5. This CDR3 is built from 14 residues. The germline V gene has CDR1 MDHEN and CDR2 SYDVKM. CDR3 sequence: CASSPTSAQETQYF. Here the CDR3 DNA reads TGTGCCAGCAGCCCTACTAGCGCCCAAGAGACCCAGTACTTC.